By its share, the clone carrying this T cell receptor (beta chain) is medium-sized. Its antigen is not identified. This record belongs to a study of long-term antiretroviral therapy in people with HIV. Whole-study findings and limits: Narrower CDR3 length ranges marked HIV repertoires relative to controls.

The libraries were made with immunoSEQ v3.0 at survey level. Sequencing was performed with immunoSEQ multiplex PCR; in TCRdb, only in-frame clones are kept and a portion is missing. This table holds several thousand clones, more than 60% found once. The CDR3 length is 16 residues. V was trimmed by 5 bases and J by 1 base, leaving 14 bases between them. Germline V gene sequence: CDR1 MNHEY, CDR2 SMNVEV (reference sequence). V gene TRBV27 combines with J gene TRBJ2-2, with D tentatively TRBD2 (5 bases). The clonotype originates from a man aged 35 to 55 with HIV. Sequencing was performed on unsorted PBMCs, taken 1.1 years after starting antiretroviral therapy. As DNA, the CDR3 is TGTGCCAGCAGTCCCACTAGTCTCCTGAACACCGGGGAGCTGTTTTTT. Its translation: CASSPTSLLNTGELFF.